A single T cell receptor beta chain is shown here with its context. Its antigen remains unknown. One end of the junction varies from germline; a read error may be responsible. TCR beta cDNA libraries included unique molecular identifiers. TCRdb processed the PCR reads anew with MiXCR; each CDR3 protein has one entry. The sample holds 500,000 to 600,000 distinct CDR3 sequences; roughly 47% are singletons and the top ten take under 2%. CDR1 and CDR2 from the germline V gene are LGHNA and YNFKEQ. The CDR3 is 17 amino acids. The data stem from a study of post-analysis software for immune sequencing data. Overall study results and limits: When patients were compared with controls, 4 or 5 TRBV segments were more frequent, TRBV5-6, TRBV5-1 and TRBV20-1 among them.

The chain joins TRBV4-2 to TRBJ2-6; the match to TRBD1 covers 7 bases. This sequence originates from a girl aged 5-17 years with multiple sclerosis. The sample taken for sequencing was blood. The CDR3 DNA reads as TGTGCCAGCAGCCAAGAGTCTGACAGGGCTGGGGCCAACGTCCGGACTTTC. Amino acids: CASSQESDRAGANVRTF.